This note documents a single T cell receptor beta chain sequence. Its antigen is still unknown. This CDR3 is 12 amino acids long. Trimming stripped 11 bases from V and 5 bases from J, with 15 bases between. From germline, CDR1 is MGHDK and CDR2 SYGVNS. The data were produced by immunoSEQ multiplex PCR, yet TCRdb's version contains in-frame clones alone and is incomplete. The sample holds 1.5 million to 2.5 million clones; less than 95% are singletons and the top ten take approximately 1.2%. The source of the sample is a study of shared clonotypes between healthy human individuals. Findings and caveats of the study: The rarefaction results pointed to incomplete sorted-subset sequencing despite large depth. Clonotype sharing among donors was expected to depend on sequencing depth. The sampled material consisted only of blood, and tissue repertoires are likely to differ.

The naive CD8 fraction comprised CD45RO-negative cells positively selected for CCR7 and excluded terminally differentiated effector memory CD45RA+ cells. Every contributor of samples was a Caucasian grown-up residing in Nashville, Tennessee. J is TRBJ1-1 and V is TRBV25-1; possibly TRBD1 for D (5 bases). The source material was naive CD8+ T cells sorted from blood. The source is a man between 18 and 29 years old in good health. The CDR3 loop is CAARAGWTEAFF. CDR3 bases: TGTGCCGCGAGGGCAGGGTGGACTGAAGCTTTCTTT.